The TCR beta chain described here comes from a study of T cells in Graves' hyperthyroidism and ophthalmopathy. Study details: Upon initial diagnosis and before any treatment, peripheral blood was collected.

Notes on the study in general: A model built on 13 V-J features separated ophthalmopathy from stable hyperthyroidism. The model made its ophthalmopathy prediction, and onset followed a median about 5.9 months later.

Amplification yielded TCR beta CDR3 regions, with RNA transcripts as the source. The HTBI primer set served for first-round RT-PCR of the TCR CDR3. TCRdb re-analysed the multiplex PCR reads in MiXCR, keeping a single row per CDR3 protein. The data contain about 290,000 distinct CDR3 sequences, roughly 15% of them singletons. This clonotype was seen ten or more times. The target antigen is unknown. Exclusion followed for patients with uncontrolled infection, other autoimmune disease, pregnancy or lactation. This receptor was taken from a woman in her thirties or forties with Graves' hyperthyroidism. Sequences were obtained from blood.

CDR3 DNA: TGTGCCAGCAGCGTAGTCCCTAGCGGGGGGGATGAGCAGTTCTTC. It codes for CASSVVPSGGDEQFF. The chain recombines TRBV9 with TRBJ2-1; 12 nucleotides align to TRBD2. Losses at the gene ends were 0 bases for V and 8 bases for J; bases not matched to a gene: 3. CDR1 and CDR2 from the germline V gene are SGDLS and YYNGEE. The CDR3 sequence is 15 residues long.